This entry is about one T cell receptor beta chain. This sample was included in a study of cytomegalovirus exposure and HLA in healthy donors. V dropped 8 bases and J dropped 5; count of bases not matched to a gene: 7. The germline CDR1 and CDR2 sequences are PRHDT and FYEKMQ (reference sequence). The length of the CDR3 is 15 residues. The PCR was carried out with 60 Vbeta primers and 13 Jbeta primers. This table comes from immunoSEQ multiplex PCR, and its TCRdb copy is limited to in-frame clones, with some not included. Among more than 65,000 clones listed, over 70% were seen once. The chain joins TRBV13 to TRBJ2-5; the match to TRBD2 covers 14 bases. The origin of this receptor is a man between 18 and 35 years old in good health and CMV-seropositive. The specimen sequenced was PBMCs. The CDR3 is CASSRTSGRSETQYF. DNA of the CDR3: TGTGCCAGCTCCCGGACTAGCGGGAGGAGTGAGACCCAGTACTTC.